One and the same sample provided the 23 T cell receptor beta chains below, sequenced in a study of technical replicates of blood from several donors. TCRdb's copy holds only in-frame clones and misses some; the assay was immunoSEQ multiplex PCR. The table shows roughly 81,000 clones, with 86% occurring only once. The sequenced sample consisted of PBMCs. The source of these receptors is a human donor in good health. Some clones in this sample may be carry-over from other donors' samples.

In DNA form, the CDR3 reads TGTGCCAGCAGCCCAGGGGGCGCTCGGAACACTGAAGCTTTCTTT. Amino acid sequence: CASSPGGARNTEAFF. The rearrangement uses TRBV7-2 and TRBJ1-1; 8 positions match TRBD1. Germline CDR1 is SGHTA and CDR2 is FQGNSA. CDR3 size: 15 residues. The V and J ends lost 5 bases and 1 base, in that order; junction bases with no gene match: 6.

The CDR3 here is CASSQGPLQGHNSPLHF. CDR3 sequence (DNA): TGCGCCAGCAGCCAAGGCCCCTTACAGGGCCATAATTCACCCCTCCACTTT. The chain links TRBV4-1 to TRBJ1-6; tentative D call: TRBD1 (6 bases). This CDR3 contains 17 residues. The germline V gene encodes CDR1 MGHRA and CDR2 YSYEKL. Trimming cost V 1 base and J 5 bases, with 15 bases left between them.

The chain links TRBV19 to TRBJ2-2; TRBD2 matches 10 bases. Germline trimming cut 6 bases from V and 5 bases from J; bases unmatched to any gene: 6. CDR1 is LNHDA and CDR2 is SQIVND in the germline V gene (reference sequence). The CDR3 sequence is 15 residues long. DNA for the CDR3: TGTGCCAGTAGAGATAGCGGGAGGCGGACCGGGGAGCTGTTTTTT. This codes for CASRDSGRRTGELFF.

This clone appeared a single time. This chain uses TRBV6-1 with TRBJ2-1; D is possibly TRBD2 (6 bases). Germline CDR1 is MNHNS and CDR2 is SASEGT. The CDR3 spans 14 residues. V lost 1 base, J lost 9 bases, and 13 bases lay in between. Here the CDR3 reads CASSEERLGTEQFF. The CDR3 nucleotides are TGTGCCAGCAGTGAAGAGAGACTAGGCACTGAGCAGTTCTTC.

This clone came up once. The V gene is TRBV5-5, the J gene TRBJ2-1; the match to TRBD2 covers 9 bases. Germline CDR1 reads SGHKS; CDR2 reads YYEKEE (reference sequence). After removal of 4 bases from V and 4 bases from J, the junction contained 9 bases not matched to a gene. The CDR3 is 16 amino acids. The CDR3 sequence: CASSGRVAGDYNEQFF. The CDR3 DNA reads TGTGCCAGCAGCGGTCGGGTAGCGGGGGATTACAATGAGCAGTTCTTC. Full variable domain (outside the CDR3, taken from reference TRBV5-5 and TRBJ2-1): DAGVTQSPTHLIKTRGQQVTLRCSPISGHKSVSWYQQVLGQGPQFIFQYYEKEERGRGNFPDRFSARQFPNYSSELNVNALLLGDSALYLCASSGRVAGDYNEQFFGPGTRLTVL.

This clone showed up just once. The V call is TRBV5-1, the J call TRBJ2-2, with 8 nucleotides matching TRBD2. Germline CDR1 SGHRS, CDR2 YFSETQ. Trimming cost V 2 bases and J 0 bases; bases outside gene matches: 21. The CDR3 is made up of 22 amino acids. The DNA for the CDR3 is TGCGCCAGCAGCTTCGGGGGACTAGTCCCTTCTACACCCTCCGCGAACACCGGGGAGCTGTTTTTT. Encoded protein: CASSFGGLVPSTPSANTGELFF.

The rearrangement uses TRBV4-1 and TRBJ2-7, with D possibly matching TRBD1 (5 bases). From germline, CDR1 is MGHRA and CDR2 YSYEKL. The CDR3 totals 14 residues. V was clipped by 4 bases and J by 3 bases, with 13 bases between them. The chain's CDR3 is CASSLKEQDYEQYF. In DNA form, the CDR3 reads TGCGCCAGCAGCCTCAAGGAACAGGACTACGAGCAGTACTTC.

With regard to this clone: Other nucleotide sequences in the sample specify the same CDR3. This chain uses TRBV7-9 with TRBJ2-2, with D unclear. CDR3 length equals 12 residues. V was pared by 6 bases and J by 3 bases, with 5 bases between. The germline CDR1 and CDR2 sequences are SEHNR and FQNEAQ (reference sequence). The CDR3 sequence is CASSTYTGELFF. DNA for the CDR3: TGTGCCAGCAGTACATACACCGGGGAGCTGTTTTTT.

Concerning this clone: Mismatch with germline at one junction end may stem from a read error. The rearrangement links TRBV5-1 to TRBJ1-1, with TRBD1 matching 9 bases. The CDR3 consists of 14 residues. Germline values: CDR1 SGHRS, CDR2 YFSETQ. In nucleotides, the CDR3 is TGCGCCAGCAGCGAGGGGACAGGGAACACTGAAGCTCTCTTT. Amino acids: CASSEGTGNTEALF.

The chain has TRBV27 and TRBJ2-7; 11 positions agree with TRBD2. Per the germline V gene, CDR1 is MNHEY and CDR2 is SMNVEV (reference sequence). The CDR3 extends over 15 amino acids. V was pared by 10 bases and J by 4 bases, with 12 bases of the junction left unmatched. CDR3 DNA sequence: TGTGCCATCCAAATAGCGGGGGGGCGATCTTACGAGCAGTACTTC. Amino acid sequence: CAIQIAGGRSYEQYF.

This chain joins TRBV6-6 and TRBJ2-3; D perhaps matches TRBD1 (5 bases). V was cut by 1 base and J by 0 bases, with 8 bases left in between. The length of the CDR3 is 15 residues. Germline V CDR1 and CDR2: MNHNY, SVGAGI (reference sequence). The CDR3 loop reads CASSYFSGSTDTQYF. The DNA for the CDR3 is TGTGCCAGCAGTTACTTCTCAGGGAGCACAGATACGCAGTATTTT.

This clone was picked up one time. The gene calls are TRBV2 and TRBJ1-5; 8 bases are shared with TRBD1. The CDR3 totals 14 residues. Looked up from germline, CDR1 is SNHLY and CDR2 is FYNNEI. The J segment lost 5 bases and the V segment lost 4 bases, leaving 4 bases of the junction unmatched. CDR3 sequence: CASSGAGGYQPQHF. The CDR3 region has the DNA TGTGCCAGCAGTGGGGCAGGGGGCTATCAGCCCCAGCATTTT. Full variable domain (outside the CDR3, taken from reference TRBV2 and TRBJ1-5): EPEVTQTPSHQVTQMGQEVILRCVPISNHLYFYWYRQILGQKVEFLVSFYNNEISEKSEIFDDQFSVERPDGSNFTLKIRSTKLEDSAMYFCASSGAGGYQPQHFGDGTRLSIL.

In the case of this clone: The junction and the germline gene differ at one end; a read error may be behind it. The V and J genes are TRBV6-1 and TRBJ2-2, with D tentatively TRBD1 (6 bases). Per germline, CDR1 MNHNS and CDR2 SASEGT. CDR3 length equals 14 residues. CDR3 loop: CASREDRFTGELFF. CDR3 DNA: TGTGCCAGCAGAGAAGACAGGTTCACCGGGGAGCTGTTTTTT.

The rearrangement joins TRBV6-5 to TRBJ1-2, with no clear D. CDR1 and CDR2 (germline): MNHEY, SVGAGI. The CDR3 contains 14 residues. Trimming took off 2 bases at V and 6 bases at J, with 13 bases between the two ends. The CDR3 DNA is TGTGCCAGCAGTTACGTACGGGGTATTCATGGCTACACCTTC. Amino acid sequence: CASSYVRGIHGYTF.

This chain joins TRBV2 and TRBJ1-1; 8 bases agree with TRBD1. The V and J ends lost 5 bases and 5 bases, in that order; junction bases with no gene match: 10. The CDR3 length is 15 residues. Germline CDR1 SNHLY, CDR2 FYNNEI. The CDR3 protein is CASSRQGIRITEAFF. CDR3 coding DNA: TGTGCCAGCAGTAGACAGGGGATTCGTATAACTGAAGCTTTCTTT.

Only one count was recorded for this clone. The rearrangement uses TRBV4-2 and TRBJ1-2; 7 nucleotides agree with TRBD1. Germline values: CDR1 LGHNA, CDR2 YNFKEQ. The CDR3 spans 15 residues. V gave up 1 base and J gave up 4 bases; unmatched junction bases: 6. The CDR3 sequence is CASSQAPGQLYGYTF. The CDR3 DNA reads as TGTGCCAGCAGCCAAGCTCCGGGACAGCTCTATGGCTACACCTTC.

V gene TRBV7-2 combines with J gene TRBJ2-3; 10 bases are a match to TRBD2. Germline V lookup: CDR1 SGHTA, CDR2 FQGNSA. This CDR3 region has 15 residues. V lost 6 bases and J lost 1; bases outside the gene matches: 4. In nucleotides, the CDR3 is TGTGCCAGCAGACGAGGACTAGCGGGCACAGATACGCAGTATTTT. Translation gives CASRRGLAGTDTQYF.

V is TRBV9 and J is TRBJ2-7, with TRBD2 matching 9 bases. This CDR3 comprises 14 residues. J was trimmed by 3 bases and V by 0 bases; bases with no gene match: 1. The germline V gene encodes CDR1 SGDLS and CDR2 YYNGEE. The CDR3 bases are TGTGCCAGCAGCGTAGTTAGCGGGAGCTACGAGCAGTACTTC. Residues: CASSVVSGSYEQYF.

The chain combines TRBV4-3 with TRBJ2-2, with a weak D call TRBD1 (5 bases). Germline CDR1 reads LGHNA; CDR2 reads YSLEER. The CDR3 is made up of 18 amino acids. Trimming took 0 bases from V and 5 from J, leaving 19 bases between them. The CDR3, as DNA: TGCGCCAGCAGCCAAGATAAGTCCACAGGCCTGTTGACCGGGGAGCTGTTTTTT. Protein: CASSQDKSTGLLTGELFF.

This chain uses TRBV15 with TRBJ2-3; 7 positions agree with TRBD2. With 4 bases clipped from V and 4 bases from J, the junction kept 8 bases outside the gene matches. The CDR3 consists of 15 residues. Germline CDR1 LNHNV, CDR2 YYDKDF (reference sequence). DNA for the CDR3: TGTGCCACCAGCACCGACCGGGAGGAGTCAGATACGCAGTATTTT. Encoded protein: CATSTDREESDTQYF.

This chain links TRBV7-2 with TRBJ1-1, with D possibly being TRBD1 (6 bases). CDR3 size: 14 residues. Per the germline V gene, CDR1 is SGHTA and CDR2 is FQGNSA. With 5 bases removed from V and 2 bases from J, the gap between germline ends came to 12 bases. The CDR3 bases are TGTGCCAGCAGCGTAGGGACAACCAACACTGAAGCTTTCTTT. It yields the protein CASSVGTTNTEAFF.

The chain recombines TRBV5-1 with TRBJ2-7; D perhaps matches TRBD2 (5 bases). This CDR3 region has 12 residues. V dropped 2 bases and J dropped 3 bases, with 6 bases sitting between them. Germline values: CDR1 SGHRS, CDR2 YFSETQ. CDR3 in DNA: TGCGCCAGCAGCTTAAGCGGCTACGAGCAGTACTTC. Translation gives CASSLSGYEQYF.

The chain employs TRBV19 and TRBJ1-5, with TRBD1 identical over 9 bases. Germline V gene sequence: CDR1 LNHDA, CDR2 SQIVND (reference sequence). The CDR3 covers 16 residues. Losses at the gene ends were 7 bases for V and 0 bases for J; bases not matched to a gene: 7. The CDR3 here is CASKGDRGYSNQPQHF. The CDR3 nucleotides read TGTGCCAGTAAGGGAGACAGGGGGTATAGCAATCAGCCCCAGCATTTT.